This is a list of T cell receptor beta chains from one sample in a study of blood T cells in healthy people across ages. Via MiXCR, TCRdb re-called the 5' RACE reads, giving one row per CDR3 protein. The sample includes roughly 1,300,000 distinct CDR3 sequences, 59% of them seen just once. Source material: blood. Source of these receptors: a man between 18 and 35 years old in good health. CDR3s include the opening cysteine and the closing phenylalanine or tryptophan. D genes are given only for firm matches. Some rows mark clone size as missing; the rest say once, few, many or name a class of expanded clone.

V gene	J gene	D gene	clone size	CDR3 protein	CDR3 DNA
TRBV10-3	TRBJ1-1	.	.	CAISERDMNTEAFF	TGTGCCATCTCCGAACGGGACATGAACACTGAAGCTTTCTTT
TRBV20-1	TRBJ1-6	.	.	CSASALGSPLHF	TGCAGTGCTAGCGCCTTGGGTTCACCCCTCCACTTT
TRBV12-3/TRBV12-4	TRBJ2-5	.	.	CASMTTGLQETQYF	TGTGCCAGCATGACGACAGGTTTACAAGAGACCCAGTACTTC
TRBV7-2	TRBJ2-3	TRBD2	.	CASSSSGTSGGPSRRTQYF	TGTGCCAGCAGCAGTTCCGGGACTAGCGGGGGGCCCTCCCGGAGAACGCAGTATTTT
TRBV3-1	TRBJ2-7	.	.	CASSQEPGLSYEQYF	TGTGCCAGCAGCCAAGAGCCGGGACTTTCCTACGAGCAGTACTTC
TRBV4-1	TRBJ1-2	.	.	CASSQEATLYGYTF	TGCGCCAGCAGCCAAGAAGCCACCCTCTATGGCTACACCTTC
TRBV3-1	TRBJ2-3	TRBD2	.	CASSQRGGGRTDTQYF	TGTGCCAGCAGCCAAAGGGGCGGGGGGCGCACAGATACGCAGTATTTT
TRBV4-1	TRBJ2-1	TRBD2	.	CASSQGPREVDNEQFF	TGCGCCAGCAGCCAAGGTCCCCGGGAGGTAGACAATGAGCAGTTCTTC
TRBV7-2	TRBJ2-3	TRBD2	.	CARSALLAGGGDTQYF	TGTGCCCGCAGCGCACTCCTAGCGGGAGGTGGAGATACGCAGTATTTT
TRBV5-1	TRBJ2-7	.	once	CASSLDRHRSYEQYF	TGCGCCAGCAGCTTGGACAGGCACCGGTCCTACGAGCAGTACTTC
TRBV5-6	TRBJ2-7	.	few	CASSLDVPYEQYF	TGTGCCAGCAGCTTGGACGTGCCCTACGAGCAGTACTTC
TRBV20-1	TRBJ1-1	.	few	CSARTANTEAFF	TGCAGTGCTAGGACTGCGAACACTGAAGCTTTCTTT
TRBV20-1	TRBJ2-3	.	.	CSATDRLITDTQYF	TGCAGTGCTACGGACAGATTAATCACAGATACGCAGTATTTT
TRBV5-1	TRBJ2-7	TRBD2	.	CASRPGLAGDEQYF	TGCGCCAGCAGACCGGGACTAGCGGGAGACGAGCAGTACTTC
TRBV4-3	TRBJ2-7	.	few	CASSSGWGSEQYF	TGCGCCAGCAGCTCCGGCTGGGGGTCTGAGCAGTACTTC
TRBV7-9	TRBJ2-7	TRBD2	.	CASSLSGASGRYEQYF	TGTGCCAGCAGCTTATCGGGCGCTAGCGGGAGATACGAGCAGTACTTC
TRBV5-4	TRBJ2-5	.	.	CASSIRDTQETQYF	TGTGCCAGCAGTATCCGGGACACTCAAGAGACCCAGTACTTC
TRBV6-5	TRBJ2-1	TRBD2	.	CASNLAGYNEQFF	TGTGCCAGCAATCTAGCGGGATACAATGAGCAGTTCTTC
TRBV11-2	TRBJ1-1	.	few	CATTGNTEAFF	TGTGCCACCACGGGGAACACTGAAGCTTTCTTT
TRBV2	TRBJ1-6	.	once	CASSSTLNSPLHF	TGTGCCAGCAGTTCCACACTTAATTCACCCCTCCACTTT
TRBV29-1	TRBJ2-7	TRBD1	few	CSVARNRGPPYEQYF	TGCAGCGTTGCACGGAACAGGGGTCCCCCCTACGAGCAGTACTTC
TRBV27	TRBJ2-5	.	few	CASSYTYQETQYF	TGTGCCAGCAGCTACACGTACCAAGAGACCCAGTACTTC
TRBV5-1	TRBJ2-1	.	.	CASSLDRGGSYNEQFF	TGCGCCAGCAGCTTGGACAGGGGAGGGTCCTACAATGAGCAGTTCTTC
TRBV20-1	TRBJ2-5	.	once	CSAWKLANQETQYF	TGCAGTGCTTGGAAACTAGCAAATCAAGAGACCCAGTACTTC
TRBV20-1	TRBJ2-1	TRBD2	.	CSARDGGLAGDPEQFF	TGCAGTGCTAGAGATGGAGGGTTAGCGGGAGATCCAGAGCAGTTCTTC
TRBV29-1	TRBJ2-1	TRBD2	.	CSVEDRGLAGGFNYNEQFF	TGCAGCGTTGAAGATCGCGGGCTAGCGGGTGGGTTTAACTACAATGAGCAGTTCTTC
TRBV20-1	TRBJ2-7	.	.	CSATSGLAPSEQYF	TGCAGTGCTACCTCGGGGCTGGCCCCCTCCGAGCAGTACTTC
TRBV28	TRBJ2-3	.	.	CASSLSGQEITDTQYF	TGTGCCAGCAGTTTATCCGGCCAAGAAATCACAGATACGCAGTATTTT